Listed below are T cell receptor beta chains from one sample, sequenced in a study of TIL therapy for anti-PD-1-resistant metastatic lung cancer. TCRdb's copy holds only in-frame clones and misses some; the assay was immunoSEQ multiplex PCR. The table has approximately 92,000 clones, less than 70% seen once; the top ten hold over 9.5%. Sequences were derived from tumor tissue, sampled at baseline. The receptors shown here come from a person aged 25 to 79 with non-small cell lung cancer. The CDR3 runs from the conserved cysteine through the conserved F or W. The D gene is left open where the match is weak. The size entry is marked missing in some rows and otherwise reads once, few, many or a size class.

D gene,V gene,J gene,clone size,CDR3 DNA,CDR3 protein
.,TRBV7-2,TRBJ2-2,.,TGTGCCAGCAGCCGCCTCATAAACACCGGGGAGCTGTTTTTT,CASSRLINTGELFF
.,TRBV10-3,TRBJ2-1,.,TGTGCCATCAGTGGTGGGGGAGAAGAGCAGTTCTTC,CAISGGGEEQFF
TRBD2,TRBV11-2,TRBJ2-1,.,TGTGCCAGCAGCTTCCCAAGGGGTAGCGGGAAGGTTGAGCAGTTCTTC,CASSFPRGSGKVEQFF
TRBD2,TRBV7-6,TRBJ2-3,.,TGTGCCAGCAGCTTGTGGAAGCGGGGTGACTCCGATACGCAGTATTTT,CASSLWKRGDSDTQYF
TRBD1,TRBV28,TRBJ1-3,few,TGTGCCAGCAGTTCCCCACAGGGGGCTTCTGGAAACACCATATATTTT,CASSSPQGASGNTIYF
.,TRBV5-1,TRBJ1-5,.,TGCGCCAGCAGTTTGCAAATGGCGTGCAAAATGGGGCCCCAGCATTTT,CASSLQMACKMGPQHF
TRBD1,TRBV7-9,TRBJ2-5,.,TGTGCCAGCAGCTCCACCTACCCATCGGGACAGGGCCTCCAAGAGACCCAGTACTTC,CASSSTYPSGQGLQETQYF
TRBD1,TRBV5-6,TRBJ1-2,.,TGTGCCAGCAGCTTTCAGGACAGGCCCTATGGCTACACCTTC,CASSFQDRPYGYTF
TRBD1,TRBV5-6,TRBJ2-3,.,TGTGCCAGCAGCTTGTTGGGACAGGGCTTAATAGATACGCAGTATTTT,CASSLLGQGLIDTQYF
.,TRBV7-3,TRBJ2-2,.,TGTGCCAGCAGCTTAGGGCAGTCACAGGGCGGGGAGCTGTTTTTT,CASSLGQSQGGELFF
TRBD1,TRBV10-3,TRBJ2-3,.,TGTGCCACGGGTCGAGGGACAGGGGTAGATACGCAGTATTTT,CATGRGTGVDTQYF
.,TRBV5-1,TRBJ1-2,.,TGCGCCAGCAGCGTAGGACAGAACTATGGCTACACCTTC,CASSVGQNYGYTF
.,TRBV9,TRBJ2-7,.,TGTGCCAGCAGCGCCCCCGGAGGACACGAGCAGTACTTC,CASSAPGGHEQYF
.,TRBV5-4,TRBJ2-6,.,TGTGCCAGCAGCTTGGCCAGGAACTCTGGGGCCAACGTCCTGACTTTC,CASSLARNSGANVLTF
TRBD2,TRBV7-2,TRBJ2-3,.,TGTGCCAGCAGCCTTAGCGGGAGCACAGATACGCAGTATTTT,CASSLSGSTDTQYF
.,TRBV27,TRBJ2-7,.,TGTGCCAGCAGTTTATCTGCTTTGGGGTACGAGCAGTACTTC,CASSLSALGYEQYF
.,TRBV10-3,TRBJ2-7,once,TGTGCCATCAGTTCCGGTGGGACAACCGAGCAGTACTTC,CAISSGGTTEQYF
TRBD1,TRBV10-3,TRBJ1-5,.,TGTGCCACTGGGACAGGGTATAGCAATCAGCCCCAGCATTTT,CATGTGYSNQPQHF
TRBD1,TRBV11-2,TRBJ2-3,.,TGTGCCAGCAGCCTTACAGGGGAAGATACGCAGTATTTT,CASSLTGEDTQYF
.,TRBV28,TRBJ2-7,many,TGTGCCAGCAGTTTATCCGCAGGGGCCTACGAGCAGTACTTC,CASSLSAGAYEQYF
TRBD2,TRBV7-3,TRBJ2-2,.,TGTGCCAGCAGCTCCACCCTTCTAGCGGGAGCCAACACCGGGGAGCTGTTTTTT,CASSSTLLAGANTGELFF
.,TRBV5-1,TRBJ1-2,.,TGCGCCAGCAGCGCCGAGCCAGGGGCCTCTGGCTACACCTTC,CASSAEPGASGYTF
TRBD1,TRBV7-9,TRBJ2-3,.,TGTGCCAGCAGCTTACTTTCGACAGGGGATGGAGATACGCAGTATTTT,CASSLLSTGDGDTQYF
TRBD1,TRBV28,TRBJ2-4,few,TGTGCCAGCACTTTGGACAGGAGGCAAAACATTCAGTACTTC,CASTLDRRQNIQYF
.,TRBV18,TRBJ1-5,.,TGTGCCAGCTCACCACCCTCTTTGACGGGGTTGGGAGGCAATCAGCCCCAGCATTTT,CASSPPSLTGLGGNQPQHF
TRBD1,TRBV6-2/TRBV6-3,TRBJ1-2,.,TGTGCCAGCAGTTGGGGACAGGGCCTCTATGGCTACACCTTC,CASSWGQGLYGYTF
.,TRBV4-3,TRBJ1-1,.,TGCGCCAGCAGCTCCAAGATCACCCTGACGGAAGCTTTCTTT,CASSSKITLTEAFF